Listed here is a single TCR beta chain. Its antigen is unidentified. The table came from immunoSEQ multiplex PCR; TCRdb's copy has only in-frame clones and leaves some out. The table lists around 130,000 clones, about 90% of them singletons, with around 3% in the top ten. The length of the CDR3 is 14 residues. The germline V gene encodes CDR1 ENHRY and CDR2 SYGVKD. The V end lost 7 bases, the J end lost 1 base, and 10 bases lay between the germline ends. This sample was included in a study of T cell responses to AZD1222 COVID-19 vaccine. Study-wide points: Baseline seropositives among AZD1222 recipients totaled only 5 to 7. Reportedly, nearly half the spike-specific TCRs target unmutated variant regions.

This clonotype was sampled from an adult in good health. Here the sequenced sample was peripheral blood, taken on day 0 of AZD1222 vaccination. The V call is TRBV10-3, the J call TRBJ2-2; unclear D gene. The CDR3 DNA follows: TGTGCCATCAAATCGCAGGAGAACACCGGGGAGCTGTTTTTT. Encoded protein: CAIKSQENTGELFF.